This T cell receptor (beta chain) is from a study of Ad26.COV2.S vaccination and SARS-CoV-2 variants. The length of the CDR3 is 15 residues. From germline, CDR1 is SEHNR and CDR2 FQNEAQ (reference sequence). Germline trimming cut 4 bases from V and 0 bases from J; bases unmatched to any gene: 4. The treatment was: over 15 received Ad26.COV2.S at low or high dose, single or two shots; several received placebo; per-sample allocation not given. Following the first vaccine or placebo injection, samples were taken on day 63. Using immunoSEQ multiplex PCR, the repertoire was profiled, and TCRdb retains in-frame clones only, with some absent. Altogether around 450,000 clones are present, 80% to 90% being singletons, with the ten largest covering more than 1.5%.

The sequenced sample was peripheral blood, obtained in a trial of Ad26.COV2.S vaccine versus placebo. The receptor was derived from a person aged 18-60 years who received the Ad26.COV2.S COVID-19 vaccine or a placebo. This rearrangement joins TRBV7-9 to TRBJ2-3; 7 bases line up with TRBD1. In DNA form, the CDR3 reads TGTGCCAGCAGCTCACAGGGGCCTAGCACAGATACGCAGTATTTT. Its protein product is CASSSQGPSTDTQYF.